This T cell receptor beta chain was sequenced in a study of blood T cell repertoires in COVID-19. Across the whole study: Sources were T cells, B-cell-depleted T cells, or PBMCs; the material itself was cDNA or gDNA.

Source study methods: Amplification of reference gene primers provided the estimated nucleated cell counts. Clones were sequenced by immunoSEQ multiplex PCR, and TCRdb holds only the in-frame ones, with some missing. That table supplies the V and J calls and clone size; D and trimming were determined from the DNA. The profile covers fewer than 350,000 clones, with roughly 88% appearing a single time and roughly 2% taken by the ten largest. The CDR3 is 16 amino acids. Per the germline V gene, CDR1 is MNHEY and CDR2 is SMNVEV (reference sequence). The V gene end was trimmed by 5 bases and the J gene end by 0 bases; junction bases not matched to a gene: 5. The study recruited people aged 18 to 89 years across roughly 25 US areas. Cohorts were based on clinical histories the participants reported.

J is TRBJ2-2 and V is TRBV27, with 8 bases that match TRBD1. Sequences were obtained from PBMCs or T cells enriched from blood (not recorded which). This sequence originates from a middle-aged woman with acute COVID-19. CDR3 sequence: CASSTWDRPNTGELFF. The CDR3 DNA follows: TGTGCCAGCAGTACCTGGGACAGGCCGAACACCGGGGAGCTGTTTTTT.